The rows below give T cell receptor beta chains drawn from one sample of a study of CD8+ T cells in alopecia areata. Profiled with immunoSEQ multiplex PCR; TCRdb holds only in-frame clones, not every one. The sample has over 200,000 clones, 50% to 75% seen once. The source was CD4+ T cells sorted from blood, collected at week 4, from a patient treated with tofacitinib. These receptors all come from a human donor with alopecia areata. The CDR3 runs from the conserved cysteine through the conserved F or W. Each record gives: J gene, V gene, clone size, D gene, CDR3 protein, CDR3 DNA. D genes are given only for firm matches. The listing skips clone size in some rows; elsewhere it reads once, few, many or a size class.

TRBJ1-1,TRBV2,-,-,CASSRDKAFTEAFF,TGTGCCAGCAGCCGGGACAAGGCTTTCACTGAAGCTTTCTTT
TRBJ2-3,TRBV15,-,-,CATRSDGDTQYF,TGTGCCACCAGGTCCGACGGAGATACGCAGTATTTT
TRBJ2-1,TRBV5-6,few,TRBD2,CASSPLGSGANNEQFF,TGTGCCAGCAGCCCCCTAGGTAGCGGGGCTAACAATGAGCAGTTCTTC
TRBJ1-5,TRBV2,-,-,CASSVEGYSNQPQHF,TGTGCCAGCAGCGTGGAGGGATATAGCAATCAGCCCCAGCATTTT
TRBJ1-4,TRBV29-1,once,TRBD1,CSVVTGGNNEKLFF,TGCAGCGTTGTGACAGGGGGCAATAACGAAAAACTGTTTTTT
TRBJ1-1,TRBV2,-,-,CASIRIGSEAFF,TGTGCCAGCATTAGAATAGGGTCTGAAGCTTTCTTT
TRBJ1-1,TRBV30,-,-,CACRKGLEAFF,TGTGCCTGTCGCAAGGGTCTAGAAGCTTTCTTT
TRBJ2-5,TRBV7-9,-,-,CASSLGTQAETQYF,TGTGCCAGCAGCTTGGGGACCCAAGCGGAGACCCAGTACTTC
TRBJ2-7,TRBV10-3,-,-,CAISEDSWYEQYF,TGTGCCATCAGTGAGGACAGCTGGTACGAGCAGTACTTC
TRBJ2-7,TRBV2,-,-,CASSEGQGVEQYF,TGTGCCAGCAGTGAAGGGCAGGGCGTCGAGCAGTACTTC
TRBJ1-2,TRBV6-5,-,-,CASSYSSGNGYTF,TGTGCCAGCAGTTACTCGTCGGGGAATGGCTACACCTTC
TRBJ1-1,TRBV18,-,-,CASSRGGGMNTEAFF,TGTGCCAGCTCACGAGGGGGAGGAATGAACACTGAAGCTTTCTTT
TRBJ2-2,TRBV7-2,few,-,CASSLIPPRASGELFF,TGTGCCAGCAGCTTAATCCCGCCCAGGGCCTCCGGGGAGCTGTTTTTT
TRBJ2-5,TRBV27,few,-,CASSLRAASGETQYF,TGTGCCAGCAGTTTACGGGCAGCATCGGGAGAGACCCAGTACTTC
TRBJ2-5,TRBV19,-,-,CASSSARDLETQYF,TGTGCCAGTTCGTCGGCCAGGGACCTGGAGACCCAGTACTTC
TRBJ1-5,TRBV2,-,-,CASSEVLGGQPQHF,TGTGCCAGCAGTGAGGTCCTAGGAGGACAGCCCCAGCATTTT
TRBJ2-5,TRBV10-3,-,-,CAISESQGLETQYF,TGTGCCATCAGTGAGTCTCAGGGGTTGGAGACCCAGTACTTC
TRBJ2-3,TRBV30,few,-,CAWSLYVGGLTDTQYF,TGTGCCTGGAGTTTATACGTGGGGGGACTTACAGATACGCAGTATTTT
TRBJ2-7,TRBV5-1,once,TRBD1,CASSYGQGPGEQYF,TGCGCCAGCAGCTATGGACAGGGGCCGGGAGAGCAGTACTTC
TRBJ2-3,TRBV30,-,-,CAWTMGDTQYF,TGTGCCTGGACGATGGGGGATACGCAGTATTTT
TRBJ2-7,TRBV7-2,-,-,CASSLAGVLYEQYF,TGTGCCAGCAGCTTAGCAGGGGTCCTCTACGAGCAGTACTTC
TRBJ1-1,TRBV30,-,-,CAWSRQENTEAFF,TGTGCCTGGAGCCGACAGGAAAACACTGAAGCTTTCTTT
TRBJ2-5,TRBV7-8,few,-,CASSPRRTQETQYF,TGTGCCAGCAGCCCTCGGAGGACTCAAGAGACCCAGTACTTC
TRBJ1-2,TRBV5-1,-,TRBD1,CASSFSTGGFGYTF,TGCGCCAGCAGCTTCTCGACAGGGGGGTTTGGCTACACCTTC
TRBJ1-1,TRBV7-9,-,TRBD1,CASSLEDREAFF,TGTGCCAGCAGCTTAGAGGACAGGGAAGCTTTCTTT
TRBJ2-3,TRBV9,-,TRBD1,CASSVDTGGTDTQYF,TGTGCCAGCAGCGTAGATACAGGGGGTACAGATACGCAGTATTTT
TRBJ2-1,TRBV19,-,-,CASRRGNEQFF,TGTGCCAGTAGGAGGGGGAATGAGCAGTTCTTC
TRBJ2-2,TRBV10-3,-,TRBD1,CAIRGQTNTGELFF,TGTGCCATCAGGGGACAGACGAACACCGGGGAGCTGTTTTTT
TRBJ2-3,TRBV5-1,-,TRBD2,CASSLGRGLAVDTQYF,TGCGCCAGCAGCTTGGGTAGGGGACTAGCCGTAGATACGCAGTATTTT
TRBJ2-7,TRBV5-1,few,TRBD2,CASRAGTSAYEQYF,TGCGCCAGCAGGGCCGGGACTAGCGCCTACGAGCAGTACTTC
TRBJ2-7,TRBV29-1,-,TRBD1,CSGRDSPYEQYF,TGCAGCGGCCGGGACAGTCCCTACGAGCAGTACTTC
TRBJ1-1,TRBV7-9,-,-,CASSLGSLNTEAFF,TGTGCCAGCAGCTTGGGCAGCTTGAACACTGAAGCTTTCTTT
TRBJ1-2,TRBV29-1,-,-,CSVDFMSASNYGYTF,TGCAGCGTTGATTTTATGTCCGCGAGTAACTATGGCTACACCTTC
TRBJ2-3,TRBV2,few,TRBD2,CASSPFQGLAPTDTQYF,TGTGCCAGCAGCCCGTTTCAGGGACTAGCCCCCACAGATACGCAGTATTTT
TRBJ1-2,TRBV2,-,-,CASKRTGLSGGYTF,TGTGCCAGCAAACGGACGGGACTTTCGGGTGGCTACACCTTC
TRBJ1-2,TRBV6-5,-,-,CASSSLGTLRGYTF,TGTGCCAGCAGTTCCCTTGGGACCCTGAGGGGCTACACCTTC
TRBJ1-4,TRBV18,-,-,CASSPNGALFREKLFF,TGTGCCAGCTCACCAAATGGGGCCCTTTTTAGGGAAAAACTGTTTTTT
TRBJ1-6,TRBV7-2,-,-,CPGRINSPLHF,TGTCCCGGACGGATTAATTCACCCCTCCACTTT
TRBJ2-5,TRBV30,-,-,CAWSVGDQTQYF,TGTGCCTGGAGTGTAGGGGACCAGACCCAGTACTTC
TRBJ2-5,TRBV6-1,-,-,CASSELLHETQYF,TGTGCCAGCAGTGAATTGCTCCATGAGACCCAGTACTTC
TRBJ1-2,TRBV7-3,-,-,CASSSGRENYGYTF,TGTGCCAGCAGCTCGGGTCGGGAGAACTATGGCTACACCTTC
TRBJ2-4,TRBV29-1,-,TRBD1,CSVRQGALAKNIQYF,TGCAGCGTCCGACAGGGGGCCTTGGCCAAAAACATTCAGTACTTC
TRBJ2-2,TRBV11-3,-,TRBD1,CASSPGDRDAGELFF,TGTGCCAGCAGCCCAGGGGACAGGGATGCCGGGGAGCTGTTTTTT
TRBJ1-2,TRBV27,-,TRBD1,CASSPGTVHYGYTF,TGTGCCAGCAGTCCCGGGACAGTTCATTATGGCTACACCTTC
TRBJ1-4,TRBV14,few,TRBD1,CASSQDRGGLVHEKLFF,TGTGCCAGCAGCCAAGATAGAGGGGGCCTGGTTCATGAAAAACTGTTTTTT
TRBJ2-1,TRBV30,-,-,CAWSQAYNEQFF,TGTGCCTGGAGTCAGGCGTACAATGAGCAGTTCTTC
TRBJ2-3,TRBV6-5,-,-,CASSDGTDTQYF,TGTGCCAGCAGTGACGGCACAGATACGCAGTATTTT
TRBJ1-4,TRBV2,-,-,CASSELGVATNEKLFF,TGTGCCAGCAGTGAATTGGGAGTTGCAACTAATGAAAAACTGTTTTTT
TRBJ1-2,TRBV19,-,TRBD1,CASSADRVHGYTF,TGTGCCAGTAGTGCCGACAGGGTACACGGCTACACCTTC
TRBJ2-3,TRBV27,-,TRBD2,CASSLSSSGSGTQYF,TGTGCCAGCAGTTTATCGTCTAGCGGGAGTGGTACGCAGTATTTT
TRBJ2-1,TRBV4-3,-,-,CASSQVVAREQFF,TGCGCCAGCAGCCAAGTAGTAGCTCGCGAGCAGTTCTTC
TRBJ1-2,TRBV29-1,-,-,CSVWGYGYTF,TGCAGCGTTTGGGGCTATGGCTACACCTTC
TRBJ1-1,TRBV2,-,-,CASSARDDTEAFF,TGTGCCAGCAGCGCCAGGGATGACACTGAAGCTTTCTTT
TRBJ2-7,TRBV23-1,-,-,CASSRRTWSYEQYF,TGCGCCAGCAGCCGAAGGACGTGGTCCTACGAGCAGTACTTC
TRBJ1-2,TRBV6-5,-,TRBD1,CASSPTDRGYSGYTF,TGTGCCAGCAGTCCGACAGACAGGGGGTACTCTGGCTACACCTTC
TRBJ1-2,TRBV19,-,-,CASRPAGFGYGYTF,TGTGCCAGTAGGCCCGCAGGGTTTGGCTATGGCTACACCTTC
TRBJ1-2,TRBV30,-,-,CAWWLGVGGYTF,TGTGCCTGGTGGTTAGGGGTCGGAGGCTACACCTTC
TRBJ2-7,TRBV6-6,-,-,CASSYAVHEQYF,TGTGCCAGCAGTTACGCAGTGCACGAGCAGTACTTC